This T cell receptor (beta chain) was captured in a study of blood T cell repertoires in COVID-19. Study-wide context: Nucleic acid was either cDNA or gDNA, and it came from T cells, B-cell-depleted T cells, or PBMCs.

CDR1 and CDR2 from the germline V gene are SGDLS and YYNGEE. After removal of 0 bases from V and 3 bases from J, the junction contained 7 bases not matched to a gene. The CDR3 runs to 18 residues. This clone turned up a few times. Per the original methods: Amplification from reference gene primers served as the basis for estimated nucleated cell counts. Only in-frame clones appear in the TCRdb table, and some are missing; sequencing was by immunoSEQ multiplex PCR. The V and J calls and clone size come from that table; D and trimming were worked out from the DNA. Of more than 150,000 clones listed, around 73% are singletons.

The sequence was obtained from a woman aged 50 to 60 who had recovered from COVID-19. The sequenced material came from PBMCs or T cells enriched from blood (not recorded which). The V call is TRBV9, the J call TRBJ2-5; TRBD2 aligns across 14 bases. As DNA, the CDR3 is TGTGCCAGCAGCGTAGCTTCTTCGGGACTAGCGGGAGAAGAGACCCAGTACTTC. Translating gives CASSVASSGLAGEETQYF.